One T cell receptor beta chain is described in this entry. V lost 3 bases and J 1 base, leaving 9 bases between the germline ends. CDR1 is WNHNN and CDR2 is SYGVQD in the germline V gene (reference sequence). The CDR3 has 14 residues. This specimen belongs to a study of blood T cell repertoires in COVID-19. Turning to the study itself: T cells, B-cell-depleted T cells, or PBMCs provided the cDNA or gDNA that served as material.

Authors' data handling: The authors estimated nucleated cell counts from reference gene primer amplification. This table comes from immunoSEQ multiplex PCR, and its TCRdb copy is limited to in-frame clones, with some not included. V, J and clone size reflect that table, while D and trimming were determined from the DNA. In the table there are approximately 110,000 clones, 81% of which are singletons. The source of this sequence is a man aged 50 to 59 with acute or convalescent COVID-19. Sequenced: peripheral blood. The rearrangement links TRBV10-1 to TRBJ1-1; the D is unclear. Here the CDR3 DNA reads TGCGCCAGCAGTGATTCACAGAAGAACACTGAAGCTTTCTTT. It translates to CASSDSQKNTEAFF.